This T cell receptor (beta chain) was sequenced during a study of glioma-infiltrating T cells after dendritic cell vaccination. As for the study in general: Autologous tumor lysate-pulsed dendritic cell vaccination was given between the early 2000s and the early 2010s. Study-level findings and limits: Longer survival after dendritic cell vaccination followed higher pretreatment TIL content. Only a small number of patients had complete blood and tumor samples.

Details on this clone: Its antigen is not known.

The CDR3 contains 15 residues. Trimming cost V 6 bases and J 2 bases; bases outside gene matches: 5. Germline V gene data show CDR1 as SNHLY and CDR2 as FYNNEI. Amplification used 60 V beta primers and 13 J beta primers. Clones were read by immunoSEQ multiplex PCR, and TCRdb kept only the in-frame ones, dropping some. This sample carries fewer than 50,000 clones, 70% to 85% of them seen once, and the ten largest clones take 7.8%. The origin of this receptor is a human donor with glioblastoma. This specimen was blood, taken before dendritic cell vaccination. The chain employs TRBV2 and TRBJ1-5; TRBD1 aligns across 9 bases. The CDR3 protein is CASREQGAGNQPQHF. CDR3 DNA sequence: TGTGCCAGCAGGGAACAGGGGGCTGGCAATCAGCCCCAGCATTTT. The full variable domain, in which reference TRBV2 and TRBJ1-5 provide the parts outside the CDR3, is EPEVTQTPSHQVTQMGQEVILRCVPISNHLYFYWYRQILGQKVEFLVSFYNNEISEKSEIFDDQFSVERPDGSNFTLKIRSTKLEDSAMYFCASREQGAGNQPQHFGDGTRLSIL.